These 18 T cell receptor beta chains share one sample of origin, sequenced in a study of radiotherapy plus CTLA-4 blockade in lung cancer. Sequencing used immunoSEQ multiplex PCR; TCRdb keeps in-frame clones, though not all of them. The data contain about 25,000 clones, about three quarters of them seen just once; the ten biggest clones take up 3.6%. The sequenced sample was peripheral blood, obtained from a patient treated with radiotherapy plus ipilimumab. Receptor source: a human donor with non-small cell lung cancer who had stable disease on radiotherapy plus ipilimumab.

The chain combines TRBV7-2 with TRBJ2-2, with D possibly matching TRBD2 (5 bases). Trimming cost V 9 bases and J 4 bases, with 15 bases left between them. CDR3 length: 14 residues. Germline-derived CDR1 and CDR2 are SGHTA and FQGNSA. The CDR3 sequence: CASTGSRSTGELFF. Here the CDR3 DNA reads TGTGCCAGTACGGGGAGTAGGAGCACCGGGGAGCTGTTTTTT.

This chain joins TRBV14 and TRBJ2-7; D is perhaps TRBD1 (6 bases). This CDR3 has 14 amino acids. V was pared by 8 bases and J by 2 bases, with 16 bases between. CDR1 and CDR2 from the germline V gene are SGHDN and FVKESK. The CDR3 DNA sequence: TGTGCCAGCTACCACAGGGACATCCCCTACGAGCAGTACTTC. It encodes CASYHRDIPYEQYF.

This chain connects TRBV7-3 to TRBJ2-5; D is perhaps TRBD2 (6 bases). Germline values: CDR1 SGHTA, CDR2 FQGTGA. The CDR3 consists of 15 residues. Trimming left V 5 bases short and J 5 bases short, with 18 bases between. The CDR3 is CASSGGAGKLETQYF. CDR3 DNA sequence: TGTGCCAGCAGCGGCGGGGCAGGGAAGTTGGAGACCCAGTACTTC.

The rearrangement joins TRBV9 to TRBJ2-1; TRBD2 matches at 8 bases. J gave up 2 bases and V 4 bases, and 8 bases lay outside the gene matches. CDR1 and CDR2 from the germline V gene are SGDLS and YYNGEE. The CDR3 extends over 16 amino acids. This chain's CDR3 is CASSPRLAITYNEQFF. In nucleotides, the CDR3 is TGTGCCAGCAGCCCCCGACTAGCGATTACCTACAATGAGCAGTTCTTC.

The chain carries TRBV27 and TRBJ2-3; D is unresolved. Between the trimmed V and J ends, which lost 3 bases and 0 bases, there was a span of 10 bases. Germline V lookup: CDR1 MNHEY, CDR2 SMNVEV (reference sequence). The CDR3 is 15 amino acids. CDR3 bases: TGTGCCAGCAGTTTTGGAACAGCCAGCACAGATACGCAGTATTTT. This translates into CASSFGTASTDTQYF.

The chain joins TRBV9 to TRBJ2-5; D perhaps matches TRBD2 (6 bases). Trimming stripped 4 bases from V and 4 bases from J, with 23 bases between. CDR1 is SGDLS, CDR2 YYNGEE, per germline. This CDR3 has 17 amino acids. The CDR3 DNA is TGTGCCAGCAGCCCCCGCCGATGGACCGGGGGAGGAGAGACCCAGTACTTC. Translating it yields CASSPRRWTGGGETQYF.

The chain links TRBV4-1 to TRBJ2-5; possibly TRBD2 for D (6 bases). This CDR3 contains 14 residues. Germline values: CDR1 MGHRA, CDR2 YSYEKL. Trimming removed 0 bases from V and 5 bases from J, with 10 bases in between. In DNA form, the CDR3 reads TGCGCCAGCAGCCAAGATGAGGGGAGGGAGACCCAGTACTTC. This encodes CASSQDEGRETQYF.

V is TRBV6-5 and J is TRBJ1-1; 7 nucleotides match TRBD1. Germline V lookup: CDR1 MNHEY, CDR2 SVGAGI. There are 13 residues in the CDR3. Trimming cost V 2 bases and J 8 bases; bases outside gene matches: 5. CDR3 loop: CASSYRGTAEAFF. The CDR3, as DNA: TGTGCCAGCAGTTACCGGGGGACAGCCGAAGCTTTCTTT.

The chain couples TRBV5-5 to TRBJ2-1; D is tentatively TRBD1 or TRBD2 (5 bases each). In germline, CDR1 is SGHKS, CDR2 YYEKEE (reference sequence). This CDR3 has 16 amino acids. V lost 0 bases, J lost 3 bases, and 13 bases lay in between. CDR3 in amino acids: CASSLVGGVGYNEQFF. The CDR3 coding sequence is TGTGCCAGCAGCTTGGTTGGGGGTGTTGGCTACAATGAGCAGTTCTTC.

This clone was detected once. The chain links TRBV9 to TRBJ2-5; 7 bases are a match to TRBD1. J gave up 2 bases and V 6 bases, and 4 bases lay outside the gene matches. This CDR3 is built from 13 residues. CDR1 is SGDLS and CDR2 is YYNGEE in the germline V gene. The CDR3 DNA is TGTGCCAGCAACAGGGGATCACAAGAGACCCAGTACTTC. Translating it yields CASNRGSQETQYF.

The chain has TRBV4-1 and TRBJ1-1, with D maybe TRBD1 (6 bases). Germline values: CDR1 MGHRA, CDR2 YSYEKL. This CDR3 comprises 14 residues. The ends were cut back, 4 bases at V and 8 bases at J, with 17 bases in the middle. CDR3 nucleotides: TGCGCCAGCAGCCCCGTGGACACCGGGACAGAAGCTTTCTTT. Amino acid sequence: CASSPVDTGTEAFF.

CDR3 protein: CASSQDSANTGELFF. The CDR3 DNA is TGCGCCAGCAGCCAAGATAGCGCGAACACCGGGGAGCTGTTTTTT. The gene calls are TRBV4-1 and TRBJ2-2; the D gene is possibly TRBD2 (5 bases). Germline V gene lookup returns CDR1 MGHRA and CDR2 YSYEKL. Trimming left V 0 bases short and J 0 bases short, with 5 bases between. The CDR3 runs 15 residues.

V gene TRBV6-5 combines with J gene TRBJ2-1, with no clear D. This CDR3 contains 12 residues. CDR1 and CDR2 (germline): MNHEY, SVGAGI. V was cut by 0 bases and J by 10 bases, with 7 bases left in between. The CDR3 spells CASSYSGREQFF. CDR3 nucleotides: TGTGCCAGCAGTTACTCGGGAAGAGAGCAGTTCTTC.

The chain employs TRBV7-6 and TRBJ2-7, with a tentative D call TRBD1 (6 bases). The CDR3 consists of 15 residues. The ends were cut back, 5 bases at V and 0 bases at J, with 14 bases in the middle. The germline gives CDR1 SGHVS, CDR2 FNYEAQ. The DNA of the CDR3 is TGTGCCAGCAGCCTAGGGGGACACCCCTCCTACGAGCAGTACTTC. Its protein is CASSLGGHPSYEQYF.

The CDR3 here is CASHAVGGYGNQPQHF. The CDR3 coding sequence is TGTGCCAGCCACGCCGTCGGTGGGTATGGCAATCAGCCCCAGCATTTT. The chain uses TRBV28 and TRBJ1-5, with unresolved D. The CDR3 is 16 residues long. Germline lookup yields CDR1 MDHEN and CDR2 SYDVKM. V shed 8 bases and J shed 2 bases, with 19 bases lying between them.

The chain has TRBV19 and TRBJ1-5, with TRBD1 as a possible D gene (5 bases). The germline V gene encodes CDR1 LNHDA and CDR2 SQIVND (reference sequence). This CDR3 comprises 15 residues. V shed 0 bases and J shed 6 bases, with 12 bases lying between them. CDR3 bases: TGTGCCAGTAGTATAGATCGAAGGGGCGGTCAGCCCCAGCATTTT. Translated: CASSIDRRGGQPQHF.

The chain links TRBV7-3 to TRBJ2-5, with TRBD2 matching 7 bases. The CDR3 is made up of 11 amino acids. The V gene's germline CDR1 is SGHTA and CDR2 FQGTGA. V shed 4 bases, J shed 7 bases, and the junction held 0 bases outside the gene matches. In DNA form, the CDR3 reads TGTGCCAGCAGCTCGGGAGGGACCCAGTACTTC. Its translation: CASSSGGTQYF. Combining the CDR3 with reference TRBV7-3 and TRBJ2-5 gives the whole variable domain GAGVSQTPSNKVTEKGKYVELRCDPISGHTALYWYRQSLGQGPEFLIYFQGTGAADDSGLPNDRFFAVRPEGSVSTLKIQRTERGDSAVYLCASSSGGTQYFGPGTRLLVL.

The genes are TRBV12-2 and TRBJ2-7. TRBV12-2 counts as a pseudogene. There are 13 residues in the CDR3. The CDR3 DNA reads TGTGCAAGTCGCTTATTAGAGTTAGGTGAGCAGTACTTC. As protein: CASRLLELGEQYF.